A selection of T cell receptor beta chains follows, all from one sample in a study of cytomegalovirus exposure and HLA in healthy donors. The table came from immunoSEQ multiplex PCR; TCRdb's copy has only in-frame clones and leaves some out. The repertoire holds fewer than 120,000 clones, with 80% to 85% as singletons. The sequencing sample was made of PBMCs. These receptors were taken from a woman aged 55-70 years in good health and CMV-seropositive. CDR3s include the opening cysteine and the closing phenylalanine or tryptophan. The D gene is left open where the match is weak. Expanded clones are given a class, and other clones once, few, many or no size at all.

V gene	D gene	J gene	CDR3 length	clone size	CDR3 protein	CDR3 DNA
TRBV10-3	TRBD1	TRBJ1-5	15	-	CAISEGTGPYQPQHF	TGTGCCATCAGTGAAGGGACAGGACCCTATCAGCCCCAGCATTTT
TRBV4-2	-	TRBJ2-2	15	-	CASSPSSVSSGELFF	TGTGCCAGCAGCCCGTCTAGCGTTAGTTCCGGGGAGCTGTTTTTT
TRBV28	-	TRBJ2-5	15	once	CASSLGTRRQETQYF	TGTGCCAGCAGCCTCGGGACAAGACGACAAGAGACCCAGTACTTC
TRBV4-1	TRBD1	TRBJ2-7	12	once	CASSAYRGEQYF	TGCGCCAGCAGCGCCTACAGGGGCGAGCAGTACTTC
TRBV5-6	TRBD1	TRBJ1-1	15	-	CASSFRDRGGAEAFF	TGTGCCAGCAGCTTCCGGGACAGGGGTGGTGCTGAAGCTTTCTTT
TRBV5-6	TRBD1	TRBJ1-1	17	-	CASSFWTGGGVNTEAFF	TGTGCCAGCAGCTTTTGGACAGGGGGAGGGGTCAACACTGAAGCTTTCTTT
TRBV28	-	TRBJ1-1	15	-	CASSLFRQQNTEAFF	TGTGCCAGCAGTTTATTCAGACAGCAGAACACTGAAGCTTTCTTT
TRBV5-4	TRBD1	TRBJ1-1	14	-	CASSLWGQGREAFF	TGTGCCAGCAGCTTGTGGGGACAGGGCCGTGAAGCTTTCTTT
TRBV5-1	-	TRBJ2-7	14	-	CASSLGQELYEQYF	TGCGCCAGCAGCTTGGGACAGGAGCTCTACGAGCAGTACTTC
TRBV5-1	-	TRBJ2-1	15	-	CASSLSPGTYNEQFF	TGCGCCAGCAGCCTATCCCCAGGGACCTACAATGAGCAGTTCTTC
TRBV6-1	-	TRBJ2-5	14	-	CASSEDRAQETQYF	TGTGCCAGCAGTGAAGACAGGGCTCAAGAGACCCAGTACTTC
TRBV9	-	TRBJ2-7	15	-	CASSVEGGTTYEQYF	TGTGCCAGCAGCGTGGAGGGCGGGACGACGTACGAGCAGTACTTC
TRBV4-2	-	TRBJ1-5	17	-	CASSQEDAGMGNEPQHF	TGTGCCAGCAGCCAAGAGGACGCGGGGATGGGGAACGAGCCCCAGCATTTT
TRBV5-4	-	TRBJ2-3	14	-	CASSFGDAGDTQYF	TGTGCCAGCAGCTTCGGCGACGCGGGAGATACGCAGTATTTT
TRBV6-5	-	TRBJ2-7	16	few	CASSYSGRVSSYEQYF	TGTGCCAGCAGTTACTCTGGCAGGGTGAGCTCCTACGAGCAGTACTTC
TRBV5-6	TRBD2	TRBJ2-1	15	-	CASSLVTSGRDEQFF	TGTGCCAGCAGCTTGGTGACTAGCGGGAGGGACGAGCAGTTCTTC
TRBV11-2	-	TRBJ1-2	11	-	CASSLGAGYTF	TGTGCCAGCAGCTTAGGGGCTGGCTACACCTTC
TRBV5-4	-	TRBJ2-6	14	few	CASSFQSGANVLTF	TGTGCCAGCAGCTTCCAATCTGGGGCCAACGTCCTGACTTTC
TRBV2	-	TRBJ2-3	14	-	CASSGSASTDTQYF	TGTGCCAGCAGTGGAAGCGCGAGCACAGATACGCAGTATTTT
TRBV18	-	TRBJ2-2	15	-	CASSPPGSRRGELFF	TGTGCCAGCTCCCCACCCGGATCGAGGAGAGGGGAGCTGTTTTTT
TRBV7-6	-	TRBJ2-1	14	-	CASSLRQLAHEQFF	TGTGCCAGCAGCTTACGACAGCTCGCCCATGAGCAGTTCTTC
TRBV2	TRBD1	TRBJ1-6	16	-	CASSNRGRGSNSPLHF	TGTGCCAGCAGTAACAGGGGGCGCGGGAGTAATTCACCCCTCCACTTT
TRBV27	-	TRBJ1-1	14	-	CASRGRDRHTEAFF	TGTGCCAGTAGGGGCAGGGATAGGCACACTGAAGCTTTCTTT
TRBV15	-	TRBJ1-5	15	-	CATSQVGHVDQPQHF	TGTGCCACCAGTCAAGTCGGTCATGTGGATCAGCCCCAGCATTTT
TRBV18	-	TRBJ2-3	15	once	CASSPVGGPRDTQYF	TGTGCCAGCTCACCCGTCGGGGGACCACGGGATACGCAGTATTTT
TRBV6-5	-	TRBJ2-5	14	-	CASSYSTTQGTQYF	TGTGCCAGCAGTTACTCGACTACACAGGGGACCCAGTACTTC
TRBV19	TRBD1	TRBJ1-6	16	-	CASSLPTGGSASPLHF	TGTGCCAGTAGTCTCCCGACAGGGGGGAGTGCTTCACCCCTCCACTTT
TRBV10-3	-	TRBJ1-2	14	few	CAISEYGGTYGYTF	TGTGCCATCAGTGAGTATGGCGGAACCTATGGCTACACCTTC
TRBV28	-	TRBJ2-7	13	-	CASSSADGYEQYF	TGTGCCAGCAGTTCGGCGGATGGATACGAGCAGTACTTC
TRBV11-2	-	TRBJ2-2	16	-	CASSDTGTTNTGELFF	TGTGCCAGCAGCGACACCGGGACAACGAACACCGGGGAGCTGTTTTTT
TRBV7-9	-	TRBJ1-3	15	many	CASSVATGKVGTIYF	TGTGCCAGCAGCGTAGCTACAGGGAAGGTCGGCACCATATATTTT
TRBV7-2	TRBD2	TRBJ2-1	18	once	CASRTSGRASRSYNEQFF	TGTGCCAGCAGGACTAGCGGGAGGGCCTCGCGATCCTACAATGAGCAGTTCTTC
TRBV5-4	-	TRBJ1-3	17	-	CASSLVAGTDSGNTIYF	TGTGCCAGCAGCTTGGTCGCGGGGACGGACTCTGGAAACACCATATATTTT
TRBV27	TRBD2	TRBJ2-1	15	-	CASSFWSSGTNEQFF	TGTGCCAGCAGTTTTTGGTCTAGCGGGACCAATGAGCAGTTCTTC
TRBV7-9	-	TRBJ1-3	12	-	CSSSPLPNTIYF	TGTTCCAGCAGCCCCCTCCCGAACACCATATATTTT
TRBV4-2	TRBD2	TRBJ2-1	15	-	CASSSLASIKSERFF	TGTGCCAGCAGCTCACTAGCGTCTATTAAGAGTGAGCGGTTCTTC
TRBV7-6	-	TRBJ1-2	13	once	CASSDDRNYGYTF	TGTGCCAGCAGCGACGACAGGAACTATGGCTACACCTTC
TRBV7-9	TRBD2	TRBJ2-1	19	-	CASSLALSLGGSSYNEQFF	TGTGCCAGCAGCTTAGCATTGTCGTTAGGCGGGAGCTCCTACAATGAGCAGTTCTTC